This T cell receptor beta chain was retrieved from a study of blood T cell repertoires in COVID-19 (dated by TCRdb to about 2020). Regarding the study in general: Samples from collaborators originated in the United States, Italy and Spain and spanned both the acute and convalescent phases of COVID-19. The material from the prospective study consisted of cDNA or gDNA derived from T cells, B-cell-depleted T cells, or PBMCs. Subjects who had been exposed to COVID-19, were actively infected with it, or had recovered from it provided the deeply sampled blood TCRbeta repertoires that made up the dataset. A freely available public database, intended as a resource for researchers studying the immune response to SARS-CoV-2, is where the repertoires were released. Samples were obtained from the ongoing ImmuneRACE study (first 160 participants) and from over a thousand subjects provided by 6 global collaborators. Nearly every sample came with metadata listing a de-identified subject ID, COVID-19 status, age in years and sex. Where available, HLA class I and class II types were taken from metadata supplied by the sample provider and were not determined by assay-based typing.

TCRbeta CDR3 regions were amplified from genomic DNA by means of the immunoSEQ Assay, a bias-controlled multiplex PCR. The source study handled its data this way. Nucleated cell counts per sample were estimated from amplification of reference gene primers within the assay. Sequence reads were collapsed and filtered to measure the absolute abundance of every unique TCRbeta CDR3 rearrangement. For each sample, productive Simpson clonality was calculated by taking the square root of Simpson's diversity index across productive rearrangements. Entries here come from immuneACCESS through TCRdb and include only in-frame sequences with V and J called. Some clones fail to appear in such tables; in the studies checked, an unresolved V gene covers under half of the shortfall, and the cause of the remainder is unknown. V, J and clone size are those of that table, while D and trimming were read from the DNA. This sample holds more than 80,000 clones; around 86% were observed only once. The ten largest make up 7% to 9% of the sample.

Details on this clone: Its antigen target is currently unknown. One base away there is no much larger clone; base qualities are not given.

The germline V gene specifies SGHDT as CDR1 and YYEEEE as CDR2. For this chain, trimming is 2 bases at the V end and 5 bases at the J end, and the number of junction bases without a gene match is 2. The CDR3 starts with the cysteine, ends with the phenylalanine, and has 13 residues. Only the CDR3 portion is preserved as DNA: 39 bases, with reading frame beginning at the first base. Collaborating institutions collected whole blood in K2EDTA tubes following their own protocols. For TCRbeta analysis, collaborators shipped samples in one of three forms: frozen whole blood, isolated PBMCs, or DNA extracted from either of those sample types. Beyond this particular receptor, the publication reports: How much clinical and demographic metadata was included differed by source and by participant, and the metadata was provided uncurated.

The sample consisted of peripheral blood. Here the chain combines TRBV5-6 and TRBJ2-5; 8 nucleotides in the junction match TRBD2. This TCR was sampled from a man aged 45 to 65 with active COVID-19. The DNA reads TGTGCCAGCAGCTTTGGCGGGAGGGAGACCCAGTACTTC. Its protein product is CASSFGGRETQYF.